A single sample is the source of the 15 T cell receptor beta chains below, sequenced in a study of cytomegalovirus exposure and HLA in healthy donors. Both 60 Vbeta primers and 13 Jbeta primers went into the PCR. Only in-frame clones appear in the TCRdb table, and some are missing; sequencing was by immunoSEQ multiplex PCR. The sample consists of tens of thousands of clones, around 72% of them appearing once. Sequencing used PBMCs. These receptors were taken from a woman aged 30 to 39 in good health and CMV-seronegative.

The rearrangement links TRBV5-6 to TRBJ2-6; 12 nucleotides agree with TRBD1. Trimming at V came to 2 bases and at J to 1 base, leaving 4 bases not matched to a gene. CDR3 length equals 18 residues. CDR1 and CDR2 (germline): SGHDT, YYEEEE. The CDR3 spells CASSFGTGGLSGANVLTF. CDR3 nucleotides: TGTGCCAGCAGCTTTGGGACAGGGGGCCTGTCTGGGGCCAACGTCCTGACTTTC.

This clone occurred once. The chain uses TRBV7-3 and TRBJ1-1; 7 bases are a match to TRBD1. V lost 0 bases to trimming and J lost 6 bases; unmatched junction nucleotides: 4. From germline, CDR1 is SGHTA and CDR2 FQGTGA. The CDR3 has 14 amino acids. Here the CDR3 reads CASSLTAGGSEAFF. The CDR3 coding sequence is TGTGCCAGCAGCTTAACGGCAGGGGGGTCTGAAGCTTTCTTT.

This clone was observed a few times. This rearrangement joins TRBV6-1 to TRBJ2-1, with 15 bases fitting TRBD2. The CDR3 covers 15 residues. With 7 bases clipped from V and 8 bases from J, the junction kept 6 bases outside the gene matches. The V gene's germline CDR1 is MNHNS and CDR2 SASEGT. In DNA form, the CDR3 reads TGTGCCAGCACTAGGGGACTAGCGGGAGGCGATGAGCAGTTCTTC. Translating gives CASTRGLAGGDEQFF.

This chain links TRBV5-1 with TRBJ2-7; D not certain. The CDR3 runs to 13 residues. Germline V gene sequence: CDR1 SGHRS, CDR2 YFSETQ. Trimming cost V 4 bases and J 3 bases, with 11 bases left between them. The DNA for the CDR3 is TGCGCCAGCAGCCCCCAAGCGAGCTACGAGCAGTACTTC. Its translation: CASSPQASYEQYF. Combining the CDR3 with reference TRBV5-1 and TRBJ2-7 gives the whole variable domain KAGVTQTPRYLIKTRGQQVTLSCSPISGHRSVSWYQQTPGQGLQFLFEYFSETQRNKGNFPGRFSGRQFSNSRSEMNVSTLELGDSALYLCASSPQASYEQYFGPGTRLTVT.

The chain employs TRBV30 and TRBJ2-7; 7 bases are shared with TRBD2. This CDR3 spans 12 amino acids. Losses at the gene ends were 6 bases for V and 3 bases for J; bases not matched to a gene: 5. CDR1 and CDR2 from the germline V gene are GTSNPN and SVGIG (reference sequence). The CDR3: CACQRDRYEQYF. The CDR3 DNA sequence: TGTGCCTGCCAGCGGGATCGCTACGAGCAGTACTTC.

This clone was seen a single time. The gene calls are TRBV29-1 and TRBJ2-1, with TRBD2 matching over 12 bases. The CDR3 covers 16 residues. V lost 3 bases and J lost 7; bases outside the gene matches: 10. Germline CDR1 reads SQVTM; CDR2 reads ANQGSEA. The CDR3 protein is CSVDELTSGGFNEQFF. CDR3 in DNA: TGCAGCGTTGATGAACTAACTAGCGGGGGGTTTAATGAGCAGTTCTTC.

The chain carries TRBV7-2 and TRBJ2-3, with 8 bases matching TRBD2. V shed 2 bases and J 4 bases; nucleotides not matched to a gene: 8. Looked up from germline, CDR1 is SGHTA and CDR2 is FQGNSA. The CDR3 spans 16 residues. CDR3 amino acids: CASSLYRGGAPDTQYF. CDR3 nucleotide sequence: TGTGCCAGCAGCTTATATCGGGGGGGGGCCCCAGATACGCAGTATTTT. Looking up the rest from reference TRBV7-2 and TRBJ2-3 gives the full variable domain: GAGVSQSPSNKVTEKGKDVELRCDPISGHTALYWYRQSLGQGLEFLIYFQGNSAPDKSGLPSDRFSAERTGGSVSTLTIQRTQQEDSAVYLCASSLYRGGAPDTQYFGPGTRLTVL.

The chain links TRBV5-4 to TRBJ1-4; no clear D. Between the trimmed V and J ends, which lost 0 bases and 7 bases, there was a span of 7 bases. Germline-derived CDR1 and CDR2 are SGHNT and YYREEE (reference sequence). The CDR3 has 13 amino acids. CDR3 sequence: CASSLAEGEKLFF. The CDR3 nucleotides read TGTGCCAGCAGCTTGGCCGAGGGTGAAAAACTGTTTTTT.

DNA of the CDR3: TGTGCCAGCAGCTTAAGAGGACTAGCGGTAAACTACGAGCAGTACTTC. This sequence encodes CASSLRGLAVNYEQYF. The chain uses TRBV7-6 and TRBJ2-7; 10 bases fit TRBD2. The CDR3 is made up of 16 amino acids. Per germline, CDR1 SGHVS and CDR2 FNYEAQ. Germline trimming cut 2 bases from V and 3 bases from J; bases unmatched to any gene: 7.

DNA for the CDR3: TGTGCCTGGAGTGTACAGTCCTATTCACCCCTCCACTTT. It translates to CAWSVQSYSPLHF. This rearrangement joins TRBV30 to TRBJ1-6; D is ambiguous. V was trimmed by 0 bases and J by 8 bases, leaving 8 bases between them. Germline V CDR1 and CDR2: GTSNPN, SVGIG (reference sequence). CDR3 size: 13 residues.

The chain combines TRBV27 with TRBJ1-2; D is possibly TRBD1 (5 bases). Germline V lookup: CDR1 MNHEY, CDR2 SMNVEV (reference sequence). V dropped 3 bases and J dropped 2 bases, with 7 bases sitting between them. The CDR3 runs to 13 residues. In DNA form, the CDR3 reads TGTGCCAGCAGTTTCCAGGGAAACTATGGCTACACCTTC. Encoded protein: CASSFQGNYGYTF.

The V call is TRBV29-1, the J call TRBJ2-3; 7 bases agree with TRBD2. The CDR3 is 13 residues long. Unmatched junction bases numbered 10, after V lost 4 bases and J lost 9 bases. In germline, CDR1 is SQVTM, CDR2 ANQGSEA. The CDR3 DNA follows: TGCAGCGTTGTGGGGCCGGTGGGGGGGACGCAGTATTTT. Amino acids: CSVVGPVGGTQYF.

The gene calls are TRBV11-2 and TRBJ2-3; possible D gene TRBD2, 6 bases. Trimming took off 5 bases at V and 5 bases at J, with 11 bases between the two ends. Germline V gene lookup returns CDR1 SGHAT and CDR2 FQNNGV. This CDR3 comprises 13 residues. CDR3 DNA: TGTGCCAGCAGCCGGGGACTTGAAGATACGCAGTATTTT. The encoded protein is CASSRGLEDTQYF.

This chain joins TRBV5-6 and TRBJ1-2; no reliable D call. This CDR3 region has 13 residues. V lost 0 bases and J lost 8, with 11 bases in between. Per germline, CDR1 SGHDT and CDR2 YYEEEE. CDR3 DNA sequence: TGTGCCAGCAGCTTGGCTAGTTCCAGCGGCTACACCTTC. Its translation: CASSLASSSGYTF.

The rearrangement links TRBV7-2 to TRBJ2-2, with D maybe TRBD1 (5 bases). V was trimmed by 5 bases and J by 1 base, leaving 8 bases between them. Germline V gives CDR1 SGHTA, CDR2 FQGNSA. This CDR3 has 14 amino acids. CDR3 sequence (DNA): TGTGCCAGCAGCCCTGGACAGAACACCGGGGAGCTGTTTTTT. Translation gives CASSPGQNTGELFF.